The rows below give T cell receptor beta chains drawn from one sample of a study of blood T cell repertoires in COVID-19. Clones were read by immunoSEQ multiplex PCR, and TCRdb kept only the in-frame ones, dropping some. Of roughly 150,000 clones listed, approximately 80% are singletons. Sequences were obtained from PBMCs or T cells enriched from blood (not recorded which). Every receptor here comes from a man aged 40-50 years who had recovered from COVID-19. Each CDR3 is given with its conserved first and last residue. The D gene is left open where the match is weak. Expanded clones are given a class, and other clones once, few, many or no size at all.

J	D	size	V	CDR3	DNA
TRBJ2-2	.	.	TRBV7-3	CASSLISSGELFF	TGTGCCAGCAGCTTAATTAGTTCCGGGGAGCTGTTTTTT
TRBJ1-5	TRBD1	once	TRBV18	CASSSGTGGNQPQHF	TGTGCCAGCTCGTCCGGGACAGGGGGGAATCAGCCCCAGCATTTT
TRBJ1-2	TRBD1	.	TRBV5-4	CASSFSGTDGYTF	TGTGCCAGCAGCTTCTCCGGGACAGATGGCTACACCTTC
TRBJ2-3	.	once	TRBV15	CATSMRQTDTQYF	TGTGCCACCAGCATGAGACAGACAGATACGCAGTATTTT
TRBJ1-5	.	.	TRBV4-1	CASSQDRINQPQHF	TGCGCCAGCAGCCAAGACAGAATCAATCAGCCCCAGCATTTT
TRBJ2-2	.	.	TRBV6-5	CASSYRPKGGTGELFF	TGTGCCAGCAGTTACCGCCCGAAGGGAGGTACCGGGGAGCTGTTTTTT
TRBJ2-7	TRBD2	once	TRBV10-1	CASSDSSGGTYEQYF	TGCGCCAGCAGTGACTCGAGCGGGGGGACCTACGAGCAGTACTTC
TRBJ2-2	.	.	TRBV4-2	CASSQDWQASNTGELFF	TGTGCCAGCAGCCAAGATTGGCAGGCCTCGAACACCGGGGAGCTGTTTTTT
TRBJ1-2	TRBD1	.	TRBV29-1	CSVLTGADGYTF	TGCAGCGTCCTGACAGGGGCGGACGGCTACACCTTC
TRBJ1-2	.	.	TRBV7-3	CASSPQGQGYGYTF	TGTGCCAGCAGCCCGCAGGGGCAGGGCTATGGCTACACCTTC
TRBJ1-5	.	.	TRBV30	CAWRKRLNQPQHF	TGTGCCTGGAGGAAGAGGCTCAATCAGCCCCAGCATTTT
TRBJ1-3	.	.	TRBV5-6	CASSTGYGAQGNTIYF	TGTGCCAGCAGCACTGGCTATGGGGCTCAAGGAAACACCATATATTTT
TRBJ2-3	TRBD2	.	TRBV11-2	CASSFTSGSTDTQYF	TGTGCCAGCAGCTTCACTAGCGGTAGCACAGATACGCAGTATTTT
TRBJ1-4	.	.	TRBV10-3	CAISESGGFWTNEKLFF	TGTGCCATCAGTGAGTCGGGAGGGTTTTGGACTAATGAAAAACTGTTTTTT
TRBJ1-6	.	.	TRBV6-6	CASSSQGPGNSPLHF	TGTGCCAGCAGTTCACAGGGACCGGGGAATTCACCCCTCCACTTT
TRBJ1-3	TRBD1	.	TRBV3-1/TRBV3-2	CASSQGDRAGGNTIYF	TGTGCCAGCAGCCAAGGGGACAGGGCGGGTGGAAACACCATATATTTT
TRBJ1-1	TRBD1	.	TRBV5-6	CASSRNRGALNTEAFF	TGTGCCAGCAGCAGGAACAGGGGCGCTTTGAACACTGAAGCTTTCTTT
TRBJ1-2	TRBD1	once	TRBV25-1	CASSEPYQQGKSGYTF	TGTGCCAGCAGTGAACCCTACCAACAGGGGAAAAGTGGCTACACCTTC
TRBJ2-5	.	.	TRBV19	CASRPAAGVETQYF	TGTGCCAGTAGGCCAGCAGCCGGGGTCGAGACCCAGTACTTC
TRBJ1-2	TRBD1	.	TRBV2	CASSERGQLLPYGYTF	TGTGCCAGCAGTGAAAGGGGACAGTTGCTTCCCTATGGCTACACCTTC
TRBJ1-1	.	.	TRBV10-3	CAISEAPGDLNTEAFF	TGTGCCATCAGTGAGGCCCCGGGGGATTTGAACACTGAAGCTTTCTTT
TRBJ2-1	TRBD2	.	TRBV7-2	CASSTRGGLDRFF	TGTGCCAGCAGCACCCGCGGAGGACTAGATCGGTTCTTC
TRBJ1-5	TRBD1	.	TRBV19	CATSGTGGNQPQHF	TGTGCCACCAGTGGGACAGGGGGCAATCAGCCCCAGCATTTT
TRBJ2-7	.	few	TRBV6-5	CASSYTDSVSEQYF	TGTGCCAGCAGTTACACGGACAGCGTCTCCGAGCAGTACTTC
TRBJ2-3	TRBD1	few	TRBV7-8	CASSPRTGTQYF	TGTGCCAGCAGCCCTAGGACAGGAACGCAGTATTTT
TRBJ1-2	.	.	TRBV27	CASSLGSGGYGYTF	TGTGCCAGCAGTTTAGGGTCGGGGGGCTATGGCTACACCTTC
TRBJ1-5	.	.	TRBV30	CAWKNRRTRTRGRVHQPQHF	TGTGCCTGGAAGAATCGCCGTACCAGGACCAGGGGAAGGGTCCATCAGCCCCAGCATTTT
TRBJ2-1	.	.	TRBV9	CASSSVSWEQFF	TGTGCCAGCAGCAGCGTGTCATGGGAGCAGTTCTTC
TRBJ2-1	.	.	TRBV13	CASSSPSGQFF	TGTGCCAGCAGCTCCCCCAGCGGGCAGTTCTTC
TRBJ1-5	.	.	TRBV7-9	CASSLGQHQPQHF	TGTGCCAGCAGCTTAGGGCAACATCAGCCCCAGCATTTT
TRBJ1-1	.	.	TRBV6-5	CASGEKGGVTEAFF	TGTGCCAGCGGCGAAAAAGGAGGGGTTACTGAAGCTTTCTTT
TRBJ2-1	TRBD2	.	TRBV7-6	CASSLASGDPYNEQFF	TGTGCCAGCAGCTTGGCTAGCGGGGACCCCTACAATGAGCAGTTCTTC
TRBJ1-1	TRBD1	.	TRBV18	CASSPVERTGTEAFF	TGTGCCAGCTCACCCGTAGAAAGGACAGGGACCGAAGCTTTCTTT
TRBJ2-5	TRBD1	.	TRBV5-8	CASQIKGAWETQYF	TGTGCCAGCCAGATTAAGGGGGCCTGGGAGACCCAGTACTTC
TRBJ1-2	.	.	TRBV5-6	CASEGIGNYGYTF	TGTGCCAGCGAGGGAATAGGTAACTATGGCTACACCTTC
TRBJ2-2	.	.	TRBV6-1	CASSEFRFYGELFF	TGTGCCAGCAGTGAGTTCAGGTTCTACGGGGAGCTGTTTTTT
TRBJ2-2	TRBD1	.	TRBV2	CASSGGLAAGELFF	TGTGCCAGCTCAGGGGGCCTAGCCGCCGGGGAGCTGTTTTTT
TRBJ1-1	TRBD1	.	TRBV6-5	CASSYFLQGANTEAFF	TGTGCCAGCAGTTACTTTTTACAGGGGGCTAACACTGAAGCTTTCTTT
TRBJ1-2	TRBD1	.	TRBV5-6	CASSSGTGKAGYGYTF	TGTGCCAGCAGCTCCGGGACAGGGAAAGCGGGCTATGGCTACACCTTC
TRBJ2-3	.	.	TRBV3-1/TRBV3-2	CASSQLFSGADTQYF	TGTGCCAGCAGCCAATTATTCTCGGGGGCAGATACGCAGTATTTT
TRBJ1-1	TRBD1	.	TRBV19	CASSPHNRGQTEAFF	TGTGCCAGTAGTCCCCACAACAGGGGGCAGACTGAAGCTTTCTTT
TRBJ1-2	.	.	TRBV19	CASSIGLGDGYTF	TGTGCCAGTAGTATAGGCCTCGGGGATGGCTACACCTTC
TRBJ1-5	.	.	TRBV27	CASADRLNQPQHF	TGTGCCAGCGCTGACAGGTTAAATCAGCCCCAGCATTTT
TRBJ2-2	TRBD2	.	TRBV9	CASSPERGGVTGELFF	TGTGCCAGCAGCCCGGAGCGGGGGGGCGTCACCGGGGAGCTGTTTTTT
TRBJ2-3	.	few	TRBV7-3	CASSLGLPPNTQYF	TGTGCCAGCAGCTTGGGGCTCCCCCCTAATACGCAGTATTTT
TRBJ1-2	TRBD1	.	TRBV5-1	CASSPGQGSPANGYTF	TGCGCCAGCAGCCCGGGACAGGGATCCCCCGCCAATGGCTACACCTTC
TRBJ1-6	.	.	TRBV2	CASSDSRPNSPLHF	TGTGCCAGCAGTGACAGCAGGCCAAATTCACCCCTCCACTTT
TRBJ1-2	.	.	TRBV2	CASSYYVDYGYTF	TGTGCCAGCAGTTACTATGTGGACTATGGCTACACCTTC
TRBJ2-2	TRBD2	.	TRBV2	CASSVGLAGGLAGELFF	TGTGCCAGCAGCGTGGGACTAGCGGGGGGGCTTGCCGGGGAGCTGTTTTTT
TRBJ1-1	.	.	TRBV25-1	CASSDYRGGNTEAFF	TGTGCCAGCAGTGATTATAGGGGGGGGAACACTGAAGCTTTCTTT
TRBJ1-4	TRBD1	.	TRBV19	CASSLTGAASGLFF	TGTGCCAGTAGTTTGACAGGGGCCGCTAGTGGGCTGTTTTTT
TRBJ1-2	.	.	TRBV5-1	CASSFGENYGYTF	TGCGCCAGCAGCTTTGGAGAAAACTATGGCTACACCTTC
TRBJ2-7	TRBD2	.	TRBV3-1/TRBV3-2	CASSQVGEGYEQYF	TGTGCCAGCAGCCAAGTGGGGGAGGGTTACGAGCAGTACTTC
TRBJ2-5	TRBD2	.	TRBV2	CASSPFQGSGRIQETQYF	TGTGCCAGCAGCCCCTTTCAAGGCAGCGGGAGGATCCAAGAGACCCAGTACTTC
TRBJ1-5	TRBD1	.	TRBV10-2	CASRRGRNFNQPQHF	TGCGCCAGCAGAAGGGGGCGGAACTTTAATCAGCCCCAGCATTTT